These 22 T cell receptor beta chains came from one sample sequenced in a study of shared T cell receptors in the human thymus. Libraries were prepared by immunoSEQ multiplex PCR; TCRdb keeps only in-frame clonotypes and omits some of them. The sample contains hundreds of thousands of clones, roughly 90% of which appear only once. The sample also formed part of further work on human thymus T cells.

Material: thymocytes. All receptors come from a boy younger than two with a congenital heart defect.

This clone appeared once. The chain employs TRBV27 and TRBJ1-5; 11 positions agree with TRBD1. V dropped 6 bases and J dropped 6; count of bases not matched to a gene: 7. Germline V lookup: CDR1 MNHEY, CDR2 SMNVEV (reference sequence). This CDR3 comprises 15 residues. CDR3 sequence reads: CASSLSGQGVQPQHF. CDR3 nucleotides: TGTGCCAGCAGCCTCTCGGGACAGGGGGTTCAGCCCCAGCATTTT.

This rearrangement joins TRBV5-6 to TRBJ1-1; a weak D match, TRBD1 (5 bases). The CDR3 loop spans 16 amino acids. V lost 0 bases and J lost 4, with 16 bases in between. The V gene's germline CDR1 is SGHDT and CDR2 YYEEEE. The DNA of the CDR3 is TGTGCCAGCAGCTTGGGTTGCGTCAGGGAAGCCACTGAAGCTTTCTTT. The encoded protein is CASSLGCVREATEAFF.

The chain carries TRBV5-1 and TRBJ1-3; D is uncertain. This CDR3 has 16 amino acids. Trimming took 1 base from V and 0 from J, leaving 11 bases between them. CDR1 SGHRS and CDR2 YFSETQ come from the germline V gene. CDR3 amino acids: CASSLIGEISGNTIYF. As DNA, the CDR3 is TGCGCCAGCAGCTTGATTGGGGAGATCTCTGGAAACACCATATATTTT.

The V and J genes are TRBV19 and TRBJ2-2; TRBD2 matches 10 bases. Trimming took 6 bases from V and 4 from J; bases not matched to a gene: 14. This CDR3 has 18 residues. CDR1 is LNHDA, CDR2 SQIVND, per germline (reference sequence). CDR3 sequence: CASRPGGRAGGGTGELFF. The CDR3 coding sequence is TGTGCCAGTAGGCCGGGGGGAAGAGCGGGAGGGGGCACCGGGGAGCTGTTTTTT.

The chain employs TRBV10-1 and TRBJ2-7; D ambiguous. Trimming took off 0 bases at V and 4 bases at J, with 13 bases between the two ends. CDR3 size: 15 residues. Looked up from germline, CDR1 is WNHNN and CDR2 is SYGVQD (reference sequence). The CDR3 loop reads CASSESSGETYEQYF. CDR3 coding DNA: TGCGCCAGCAGTGAGTCGAGTGGCGAGACTTACGAGCAGTACTTC.

This clone came up once. The chain links TRBV6-6 to TRBJ2-4; D is perhaps TRBD1 (5 bases). The V gene lost 2 bases and the J gene lost 3 bases, with 11 bases spanning the gap. The CDR3 length is 15 residues. Germline CDR1 MNHNY, CDR2 SVGAGI (reference sequence). The CDR3 DNA is TGTGCCAGCAGTTACCGAGGACAAAGCAAAAACATTCAGTACTTC. This codes for CASSYRGQSKNIQYF.

The V and J genes are TRBV13 and TRBJ1-1; D gene uncertain. CDR1 is PRHDT and CDR2 is FYEKMQ in the germline V gene (reference sequence). The CDR3 runs 13 residues. V lost 8 bases and J lost 1, with 11 bases in between. The CDR3 loop is CASAGVSNTEAFF. CDR3 DNA sequence: TGTGCCAGCGCAGGCGTTTCGAACACTGAAGCTTTCTTT.

CDR3 residues: CASSSHGTGGETQYF. The CDR3 DNA follows: TGTGCCAGCAGTTCCCACGGGACAGGGGGCGAGACCCAGTACTTC. V and J are TRBV27 and TRBJ2-5; 12 positions match TRBD1. Germline-derived CDR1 and CDR2 are MNHEY and SMNVEV (reference sequence). J lost 5 bases, V lost 4 bases, and 5 bases had no gene match. The CDR3 has 15 amino acids.

The CDR3 DNA is TGCGCCAGCAGCCCTACTCAGACAGCTAGCTCTGGAAACACCATATATTTT. Its protein product is CASSPTQTASSGNTIYF. This chain links TRBV4-3 with TRBJ1-3, with TRBD1 as a possible D gene (5 bases). CDR3 size: 17 residues. The germline CDR1 and CDR2 sequences are LGHNA and YSLEER. V dropped 4 bases and J dropped 0 bases, with 16 bases sitting between them.

This chain uses TRBV14 with TRBJ2-1; D not resolved. The germline CDR1 and CDR2 sequences are SGHDN and FVKESK. The CDR3 has 11 amino acids. V lost 4 bases and J 5 bases, leaving 3 bases between the germline ends. The chain's CDR3 is CASSPNNEQFF. The CDR3 nucleotides are TGTGCCAGCAGCCCTAACAATGAGCAGTTCTTC.

This clone was detected a few times. The gene calls are TRBV15 and TRBJ2-2; weak D call: TRBD1 (5 bases). V lost 7 bases and J lost 2, with 17 bases in between. Germline assignment: CDR1 LNHNV and CDR2 YYDKDF (reference sequence). CDR3 length equals 16 residues. CDR3 coding DNA: TGTGCCACCATGCCAGCTTGGGGCGGTAACACCGGGGAGCTGTTTTTT. It specifies CATMPAWGGNTGELFF.

J is TRBJ2-4 and V is TRBV7-9, with D hard to call. The germline gives CDR1 SEHNR, CDR2 FQNEAQ (reference sequence). This CDR3 contains 16 residues. The V gene lost 1 base and the J gene lost 1 base, with 11 bases spanning the gap. In nucleotides, the CDR3 is TGTGCCAGCAGCTTAGGGGCGCGCTGGGCCAAAAACATTCAGTACTTC. As protein: CASSLGARWAKNIQYF. Drawing the rest from reference TRBV7-9 and TRBJ2-4, the complete variable domain is DTGVSQNPRHKITKRGQNVTFRCDPISEHNRLYWYRQTLGQGPEFLTYFQNEAQLEKSRLLSDRFSAERPKGSFSTLEIQRTEQGDSAMYLCASSLGARWAKNIQYFGAGTRLSVL.

The chain has TRBV19 and TRBJ2-7; 10 bases are shared with TRBD1. With 0 bases clipped from V and 5 bases from J, the junction kept 4 bases outside the gene matches. The germline gives CDR1 LNHDA, CDR2 SQIVND (reference sequence). CDR3 length equals 15 residues. Written as DNA, the CDR3 is TGTGCCAGTAGTATAGAAAGGGGGACAGGGGACGAGCAGTACTTC. It translates to CASSIERGTGDEQYF. The full variable domain, with the rest looked up from reference TRBV19 and TRBJ2-7, is DGGITQSPKYLFRKEGQNVTLSCEQNLNHDAMYWYRQDPGQGLRLIYYSQIVNDFQKGDIAEGYSVSREKKESFPLTVTSAQKNPTAFYLCASSIERGTGDEQYFGPGTRLTVT.

This clone was counted a few times. This chain uses TRBV14 with TRBJ1-3; D remains unclear. V was shortened by 4 bases and J by 0 bases, with 7 bases between the two germline ends. Germline V gene sequence: CDR1 SGHDN, CDR2 FVKESK. The CDR3 has 14 residues. The CDR3 DNA sequence: TGTGCCAGCAGCCCCTCGAGCTCTGGAAACACCATATATTTT. Protein sequence: CASSPSSSGNTIYF.

The chain is built from TRBV14 and TRBJ2-5, with 7 bases identical to TRBD1. Germline values: CDR1 SGHDN, CDR2 FVKESK. V lost 3 bases to trimming and J lost 3 bases; unmatched junction nucleotides: 10. This CDR3 region has 16 residues. The CDR3 sequence is CASSHGYWDSKETQYF. Written as DNA, the CDR3 is TGTGCCAGCAGCCATGGGTACTGGGACAGCAAAGAGACCCAGTACTTC.

This chain connects TRBV30 to TRBJ2-3; 11 bases match TRBD2. CDR1 and CDR2 (germline): GTSNPN, SVGIG (reference sequence). J was trimmed by 5 bases and V by 2 bases; bases with no gene match: 15. The CDR3 consists of 18 residues. Here the CDR3 DNA reads TGTGCCTGGAGTACTAAAACTCCACTAGCGGGAGCGAGAGATACGCAGTATTTT. This gives the protein CAWSTKTPLAGARDTQYF.

This sequence joins TRBV28 and TRBJ2-5; D unclear. Germline CDR1 MDHEN, CDR2 SYDVKM. The CDR3 has 14 amino acids. The germline V and J ends were trimmed by 3 bases and 3 bases, with 11 bases remaining between them. CDR3 sequence reads: CASSFPRAKETQYF. The CDR3 DNA reads as TGTGCCAGCAGTTTTCCCCGAGCGAAAGAGACCCAGTACTTC.

This rearrangement joins TRBV30 to TRBJ2-1; the match to TRBD2 covers 13 bases. CDR3 length equals 15 residues. Germline V gives CDR1 GTSNPN, CDR2 SVGIG (reference sequence). J lost 10 bases, V lost 5 bases, and 11 bases had no gene match. The CDR3 sequence: CAWGPGTSGIREQFF. CDR3 bases: TGTGCCTGGGGGCCCGGGACTAGCGGGATCCGCGAGCAGTTCTTC. The full variable domain, completed using reference TRBV30 and TRBJ2-1, is SQTIHQWPATLVQPVGSPLSLECTVEGTSNPNLYWYRQAAGRGLQLLFYSVGIGQISSEVPQNLSASRPQDRQFILSSKKLLLSDSGFYLCAWGPGTSGIREQFFGPGTRLTVL.

The chain recombines TRBV5-1 with TRBJ2-7, with D tentatively TRBD1 (6 bases). This CDR3 spans 18 amino acids. V was clipped by 4 bases and J by 3 bases, with 26 bases between them. In germline, CDR1 is SGHRS, CDR2 YFSETQ. DNA of the CDR3: TGCGCCAGCAGCCCGGCACCGGTGGGGACATCCGCTCTCTACGAGCAGTACTTC. Translating gives CASSPAPVGTSALYEQYF.

V and J are TRBV30 and TRBJ1-1; the D gene is possibly TRBD1 (5 bases). CDR1 and CDR2 from the germline V gene are GTSNPN and SVGIG (reference sequence). There are 15 residues in the CDR3. V was clipped by 5 bases and J by 4 bases, with 20 bases between them. The DNA of the CDR3 is TGTGCCTGGCGAGCCTGGGGCTCTTTTGGCACTGAAGCTTTCTTT. Encoded protein: CAWRAWGSFGTEAFF.

The chain combines TRBV4-2 with TRBJ2-2; possible D gene TRBD2, 6 bases. The germline gives CDR1 LGHNA, CDR2 YNFKEQ. V lost 0 bases to trimming and J lost 1 base, with 12 bases between them. This CDR3 spans 17 amino acids. CDR3 loop: CASSQDSGPLNTGELFF. The DNA of the CDR3 is TGTGCCAGCAGCCAAGATAGCGGCCCCCTGAACACCGGGGAGCTGTTTTTT.

The rearrangement uses TRBV11-3 and TRBJ2-2, with 15 bases identical to TRBD2. This CDR3 spans 20 amino acids. The J segment lost 0 bases and the V segment lost 0 bases, leaving 5 bases of the junction unmatched. The germline V gene encodes CDR1 SGHNT and CDR2 YENEEA. CDR3: CASSLDRGLAGGPNTGELFF. The DNA of the CDR3 is TGTGCCAGCAGCTTAGATCGAGGACTAGCGGGAGGGCCGAACACCGGGGAGCTGTTTTTT. Based on the CDR3 plus reference TRBV11-3 and TRBJ2-2, the full variable domain is EAGVVQSPRYKIIEKKQPVAFWCNPISGHNTLYWYLQNLGQGPELLIRYENEEAVDDSQLPKDRFSAERLKGVDSTLKIQPAELGDSAVYLCASSLDRGLAGGPNTGELFFGEGSRLTVL.